This T cell receptor (beta chain) is drawn from a study of Ad26.COV2.S vaccination and SARS-CoV-2 variants. About the research overall: Trial arm assignment for the donor was COV1001 Ad26.COV2.S. The study gave Ad26.COV2.S intramuscularly, once or twice 56 days apart.

This table comes from immunoSEQ multiplex PCR, and its TCRdb copy is limited to in-frame clones, with some not included. The sample has over 400,000 clones; roughly 91% are singletons. V gave up 4 bases and J gave up 4 bases; unmatched junction bases: 6. CDR1 is LGHNA and CDR2 is YSLEER in the germline V gene. This CDR3 is built from 15 residues. Documented treatment: some 20 received Ad26.COV2.S at low or high dose, single or two shots; about 5 received placebo; per-sample allocation not given. The samples were gathered on day 63 after the first injection of vaccine or placebo. With respect to this clone: Its antigen is currently unknown.

Notes on the study in general: Recipients of vaccine and of placebo showed similar breadth of their non-spike TCR repertoires. Substantial breadth was reportedly displayed by spike-specific CD8+ and CD4+ T cell responses after vaccination.

The specimen was peripheral blood, collected in a trial of Ad26.COV2.S vaccine versus placebo. This chain links TRBV4-3 with TRBJ2-1, with 8 bases lining up with TRBD2. This TCR derives from a person aged 18-65 years who received the Ad26.COV2.S COVID-19 vaccine or a placebo. The CDR3 protein is CASSREAGAYNEQFF. The CDR3 DNA is TGCGCCAGCAGCCGGGAAGCGGGAGCTTACAATGAGCAGTTCTTC.